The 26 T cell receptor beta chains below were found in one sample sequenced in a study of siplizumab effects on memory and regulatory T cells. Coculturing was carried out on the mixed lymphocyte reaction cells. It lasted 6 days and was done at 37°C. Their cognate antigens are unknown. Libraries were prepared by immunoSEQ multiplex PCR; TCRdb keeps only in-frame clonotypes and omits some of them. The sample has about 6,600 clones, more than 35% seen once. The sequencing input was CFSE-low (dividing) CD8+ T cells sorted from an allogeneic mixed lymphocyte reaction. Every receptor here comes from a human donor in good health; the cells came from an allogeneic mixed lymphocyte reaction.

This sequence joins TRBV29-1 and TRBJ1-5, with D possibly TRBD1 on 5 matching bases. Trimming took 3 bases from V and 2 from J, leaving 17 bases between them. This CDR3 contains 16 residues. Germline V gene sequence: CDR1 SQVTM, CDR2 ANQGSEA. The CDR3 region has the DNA TGCAGCGTTGACCAGGGATCTCGTGGATGCAATCAGCCCCAGCATTTT. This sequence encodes CSVDQGSRGCNQPQHF.

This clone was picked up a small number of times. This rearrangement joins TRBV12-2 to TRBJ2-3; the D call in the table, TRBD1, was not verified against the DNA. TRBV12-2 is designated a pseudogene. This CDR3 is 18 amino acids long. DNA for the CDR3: TGTGCAAGTCGCTCTCTCAATTGTGGCAGGGAAGGGTCAGATACGCAGTATTTT. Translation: CASRSLNCGREGSDTQYF.

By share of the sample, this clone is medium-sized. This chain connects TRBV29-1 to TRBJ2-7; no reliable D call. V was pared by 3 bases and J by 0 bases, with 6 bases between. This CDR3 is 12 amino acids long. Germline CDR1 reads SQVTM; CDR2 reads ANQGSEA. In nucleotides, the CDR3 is TGCAGCGTTGAGGATCACTCCTACGAGCAGTACTTC. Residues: CSVEDHSYEQYF.

The CDR3 DNA reads TGTGCCAGCAGCTTCGGGACCACGGAAAACTACTTC. Its translation: CASSFGTTENYF. The V call is TRBV5-4, the J call TRBJ2-4; D is possibly TRBD1 or TRBD2 (5 bases each). Germline lookup yields CDR1 SGHNT and CDR2 YYREEE (reference sequence). The CDR3 totals 12 residues. With 2 bases removed from V and 16 bases from J, the gap between germline ends came to 16 bases.

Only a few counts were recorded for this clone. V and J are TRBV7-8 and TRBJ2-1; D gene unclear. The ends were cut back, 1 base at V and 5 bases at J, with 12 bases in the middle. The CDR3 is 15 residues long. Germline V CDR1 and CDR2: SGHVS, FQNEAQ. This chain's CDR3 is CASSLVRRDNNEQFF. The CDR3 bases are TGTGCCAGCAGCTTAGTCAGGAGAGATAACAATGAGCAGTTCTTC.

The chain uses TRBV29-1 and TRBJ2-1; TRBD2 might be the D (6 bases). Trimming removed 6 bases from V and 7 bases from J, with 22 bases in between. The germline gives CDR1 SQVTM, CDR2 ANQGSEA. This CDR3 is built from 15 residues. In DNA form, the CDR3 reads TGCAGCGTCGATGGTATAGCGGATCCCTGGAATGAGCAGTTCTTC. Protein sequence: CSVDGIADPWNEQFF.

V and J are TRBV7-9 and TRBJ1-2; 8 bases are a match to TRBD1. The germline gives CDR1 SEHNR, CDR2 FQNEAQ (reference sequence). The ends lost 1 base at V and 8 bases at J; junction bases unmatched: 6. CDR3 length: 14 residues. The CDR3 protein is CASSLVGQGRGYTF. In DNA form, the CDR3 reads TGTGCCAGCAGCTTAGTTGGACAGGGTCGCGGCTACACCTTC.

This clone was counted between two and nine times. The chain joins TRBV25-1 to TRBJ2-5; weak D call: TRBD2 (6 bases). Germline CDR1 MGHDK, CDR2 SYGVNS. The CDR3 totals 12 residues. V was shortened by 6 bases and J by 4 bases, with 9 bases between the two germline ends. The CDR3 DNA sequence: TGTGCCAGCAGGCGGGACGGAGAGACCCAGTACTTC. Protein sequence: CASRRDGETQYF.

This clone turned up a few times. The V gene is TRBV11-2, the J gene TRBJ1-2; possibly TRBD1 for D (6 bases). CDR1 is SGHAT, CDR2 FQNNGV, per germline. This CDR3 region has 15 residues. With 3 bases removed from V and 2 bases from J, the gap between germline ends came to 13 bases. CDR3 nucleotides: TGTGCCAGCAGCTTCCGGGGCAGGGGCAACTATGGCTACACCTTC. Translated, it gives CASSFRGRGNYGYTF.

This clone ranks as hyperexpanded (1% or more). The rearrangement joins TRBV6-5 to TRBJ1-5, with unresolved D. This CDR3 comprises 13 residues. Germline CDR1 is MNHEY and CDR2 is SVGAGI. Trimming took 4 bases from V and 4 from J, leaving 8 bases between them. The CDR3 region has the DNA TGTGCCAGCAGTTCCCTCATAAATCAGCCCCAGCATTTT. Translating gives CASSSLINQPQHF.

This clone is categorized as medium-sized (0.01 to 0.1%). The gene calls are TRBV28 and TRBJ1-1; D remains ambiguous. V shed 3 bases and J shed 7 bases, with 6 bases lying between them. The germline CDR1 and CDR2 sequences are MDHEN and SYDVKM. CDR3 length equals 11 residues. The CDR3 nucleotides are TGTGCCAGCAGTTTTTACGGTGAAGCTTTCTTT. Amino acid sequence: CASSFYGEAFF.

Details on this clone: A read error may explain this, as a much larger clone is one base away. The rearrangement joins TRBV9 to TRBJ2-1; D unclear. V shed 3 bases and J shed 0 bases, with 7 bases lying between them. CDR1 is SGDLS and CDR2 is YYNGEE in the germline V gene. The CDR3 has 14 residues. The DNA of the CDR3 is TGTGCCAGCAGCGGCAAAGGCTCCTACAATGAGCAGTTCTTC. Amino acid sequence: CASSGKGSYNEQFF.

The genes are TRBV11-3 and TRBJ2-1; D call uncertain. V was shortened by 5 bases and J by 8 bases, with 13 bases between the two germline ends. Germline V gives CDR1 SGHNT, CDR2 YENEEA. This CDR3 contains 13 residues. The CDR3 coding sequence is TGTGCCAGCAGCCCGTCCTTTAGGGATGAGCAGTTCTTC. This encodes CASSPSFRDEQFF. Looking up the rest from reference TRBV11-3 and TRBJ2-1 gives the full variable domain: EAGVVQSPRYKIIEKKQPVAFWCNPISGHNTLYWYLQNLGQGPELLIRYENEEAVDDSQLPKDRFSAERLKGVDSTLKIQPAELGDSAVYLCASSPSFRDEQFFGPGTRLTVL.

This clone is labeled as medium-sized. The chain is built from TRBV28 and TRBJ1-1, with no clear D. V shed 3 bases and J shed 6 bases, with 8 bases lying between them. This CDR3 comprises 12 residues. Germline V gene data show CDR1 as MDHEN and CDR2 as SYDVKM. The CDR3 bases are TGTGCCAGCAGTTTCGGGGTCCCTGAAGCTTTCTTT. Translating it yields CASSFGVPEAFF.

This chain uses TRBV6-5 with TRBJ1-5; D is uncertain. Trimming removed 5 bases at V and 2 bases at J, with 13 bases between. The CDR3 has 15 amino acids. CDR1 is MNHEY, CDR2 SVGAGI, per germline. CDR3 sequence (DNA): TGTGCCAGCAGTGTGGATTCCCGTCGCAATCAGCCCCAGCATTTT. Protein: CASSVDSRRNQPQHF.

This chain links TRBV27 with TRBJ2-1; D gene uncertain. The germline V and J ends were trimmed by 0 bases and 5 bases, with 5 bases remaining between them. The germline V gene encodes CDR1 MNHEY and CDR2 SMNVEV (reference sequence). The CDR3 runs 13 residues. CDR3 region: CASSLSTHNEQFF. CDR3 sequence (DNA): TGTGCCAGCAGTTTATCGACCCACAATGAGCAGTTCTTC.

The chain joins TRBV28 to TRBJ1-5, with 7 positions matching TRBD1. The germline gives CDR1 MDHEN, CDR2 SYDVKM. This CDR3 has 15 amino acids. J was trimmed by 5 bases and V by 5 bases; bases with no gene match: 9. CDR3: CASSPTGYGYQPQHF. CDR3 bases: TGTGCCAGCAGTCCGACAGGGTATGGGTATCAGCCCCAGCATTTT.

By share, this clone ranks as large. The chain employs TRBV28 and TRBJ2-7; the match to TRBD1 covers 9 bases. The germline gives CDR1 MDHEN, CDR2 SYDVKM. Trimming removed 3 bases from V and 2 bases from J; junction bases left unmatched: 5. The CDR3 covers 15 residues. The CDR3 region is CASSLPWDRAYEQYF. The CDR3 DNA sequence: TGTGCCAGCAGTTTGCCTTGGGACAGGGCCTACGAGCAGTACTTC.

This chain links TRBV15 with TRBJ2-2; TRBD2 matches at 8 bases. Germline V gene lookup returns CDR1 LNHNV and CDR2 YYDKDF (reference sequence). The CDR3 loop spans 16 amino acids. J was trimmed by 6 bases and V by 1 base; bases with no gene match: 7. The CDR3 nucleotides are TGTGCCACCAGCAGAGTTGCGGGAGGATTGGCCGGGGAGCTGTTTTTT. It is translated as CATSRVAGGLAGELFF.

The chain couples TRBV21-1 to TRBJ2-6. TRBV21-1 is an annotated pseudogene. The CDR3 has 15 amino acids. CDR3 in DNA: TGTGCCAGCAGGCTACAACAAAGTCGGGCCAACGTCCTGACTTTC. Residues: CASRLQQSRANVLTF.

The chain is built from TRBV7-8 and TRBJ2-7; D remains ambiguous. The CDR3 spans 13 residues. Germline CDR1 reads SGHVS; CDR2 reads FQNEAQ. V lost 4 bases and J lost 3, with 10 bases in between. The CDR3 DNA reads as TGTGCCAGCAGCTCAATCAGACTCTACGAGCAGTACTTC. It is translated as CASSSIRLYEQYF.

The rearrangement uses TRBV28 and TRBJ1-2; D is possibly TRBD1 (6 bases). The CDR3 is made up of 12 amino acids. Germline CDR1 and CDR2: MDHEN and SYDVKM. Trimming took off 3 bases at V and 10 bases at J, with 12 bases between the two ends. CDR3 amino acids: CASSFGGAVYTF. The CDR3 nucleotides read TGTGCCAGCAGTTTCGGGGGGGCGGTCTACACCTTC.

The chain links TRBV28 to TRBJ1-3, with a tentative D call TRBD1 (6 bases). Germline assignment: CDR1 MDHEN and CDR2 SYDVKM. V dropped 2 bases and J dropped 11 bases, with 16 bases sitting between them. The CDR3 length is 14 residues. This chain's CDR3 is CASSLGRGLFAIYF. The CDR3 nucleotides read TGTGCCAGCAGTTTAGGCAGGGGCCTCTTTGCCATATATTTT.

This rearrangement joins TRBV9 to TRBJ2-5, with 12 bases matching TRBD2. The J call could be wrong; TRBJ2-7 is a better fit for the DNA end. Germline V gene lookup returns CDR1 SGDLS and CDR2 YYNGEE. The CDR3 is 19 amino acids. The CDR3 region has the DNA TGTGCCAGCAGTCCGAGACTAGCGGGAGAGGGTAGTCGGGCCTACGAGCAGTACTTC. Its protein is CASSPRLAGEGSRAYEQYF.

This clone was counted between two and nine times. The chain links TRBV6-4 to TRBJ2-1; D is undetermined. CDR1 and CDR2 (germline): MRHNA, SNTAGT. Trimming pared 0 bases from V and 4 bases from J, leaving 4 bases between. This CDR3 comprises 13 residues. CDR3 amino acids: CASSDSRYNEQFF. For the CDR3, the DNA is TGTGCCAGCAGTGACTCGAGGTACAATGAGCAGTTCTTC.

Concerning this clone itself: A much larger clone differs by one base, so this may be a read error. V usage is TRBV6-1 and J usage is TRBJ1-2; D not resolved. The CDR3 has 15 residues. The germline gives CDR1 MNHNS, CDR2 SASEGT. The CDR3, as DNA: TGTGCCGGCAGTGAAGGCCCTTACGAGAACTATGGCTACACCTTC. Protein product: CAGSEGPYENYGYTF.